The 10 T cell receptor beta chains presented below share a single source sample, sequenced in a study of blood T cell repertoires in COVID-19. Sequencing used immunoSEQ multiplex PCR; TCRdb keeps in-frame clones, though not all of them. The repertoire includes 250,000 to 300,000 clones, 70% to 90% of them detected once, and less than 15% sits in the top ten. The sample taken for sequencing was peripheral blood. These receptor sequences come from a young woman with COVID-19, enrolled during active disease.

The V call is TRBV5-1, the J call TRBJ1-4; 11 bases are a match to TRBD1. The CDR3 length is 16 residues. V was pared by 0 bases and J by 7 bases, with 5 bases of the junction left unmatched. CDR1 is SGHRS and CDR2 is YFSETQ in the germline V gene. CDR3 protein: CASSLAGTGGTEKLFF. The CDR3 coding sequence is TGCGCCAGCAGCTTGGCCGGGACAGGGGGTACTGAAAAACTGTTTTTT.

The chain carries TRBV24-1 and TRBJ1-2; the D gene is possibly TRBD1 (6 bases). V was cut by 4 bases and J by 8 bases, with 16 bases left in between. The CDR3 has 14 amino acids. Looked up from germline, CDR1 is KGHDR and CDR2 is SFDVKD. This CDR3 reads CATSDPMDSNGYTF. DNA for the CDR3: TGTGCCACCAGTGACCCGATGGACAGTAACGGCTACACCTTC.

The CDR3 coding sequence is TGCGCCAGCAGCGCTCTAGCGGAAGAGACCCAGTACTTC. Encoded protein: CASSALAEETQYF. This chain links TRBV5-1 with TRBJ2-5; 7 bases are shared with TRBD2. The germline V gene has CDR1 SGHRS and CDR2 YFSETQ. The CDR3 covers 13 residues. V lost 4 bases to trimming and J lost 3 bases; unmatched junction nucleotides: 3.

J is TRBJ2-4 and V is TRBV7-9; D ambiguous. Trimming pared 4 bases from V and 15 bases from J, leaving 22 bases between. The CDR3 totals 14 residues. CDR1 is SEHNR and CDR2 is FQNEAQ in the germline V gene (reference sequence). CDR3 loop: CASSSGLTPIESYF. The CDR3 region has the DNA TGTGCCAGCAGCTCCGGTCTGACACCGATAGAGTCGTACTTC.

The chain links TRBV27 to TRBJ2-1; TRBD2 agrees at 8 bases. Unmatched junction bases numbered 14, after V lost 6 bases and J lost 10 bases. Germline loops: CDR1 MNHEY, CDR2 SMNVEV (reference sequence). The length of the CDR3 is 15 residues. The CDR3 coding sequence is TGTGCCAGCAGCAAACTTGGGACTAGTGGCCTGGAGCAGTTCTTC. It codes for CASSKLGTSGLEQFF.

The rearrangement joins TRBV10-3 to TRBJ1-6; D perhaps matches TRBD1 (5 bases). The V gene lost 4 bases and the J gene lost 7 bases, with 11 bases spanning the gap. This CDR3 has 14 amino acids. The germline V gene encodes CDR1 ENHRY and CDR2 SYGVKD. The CDR3 protein is CAISAKGNNSPLHF. CDR3 nucleotides: TGTGCCATCAGTGCGAAGGGGAACAATTCACCCCTCCACTTT.

The chain uses TRBV29-1 and TRBJ2-5, with 8 bases aligning to TRBD1. Germline assignment: CDR1 SQVTM and CDR2 ANQGSEA. The CDR3 loop spans 12 amino acids. J was trimmed by 5 bases and V by 7 bases; bases with no gene match: 6. This chain's CDR3 is CSDLTGDETQYF. Here the CDR3 DNA reads TGCAGCGACCTGACAGGGGACGAGACCCAGTACTTC.

The rearrangement uses TRBV6-5 and TRBJ2-5, with 8 bases that match TRBD1. CDR1 is MNHEY, CDR2 SVGAGI, per germline. The junction had 4 bases not matched to a gene; V was cut back by 4 bases and J by 3 bases. CDR3 length equals 14 residues. CDR3 nucleotides: TGTGCCAGCAGTTGCCTGACAGGGGAAGAGACCCAGTACTTC. Residues: CASSCLTGEETQYF.

This clone turned up a few times. The genes are TRBV2 and TRBJ2-1, with TRBD2 matching 10 bases. CDR3 length equals 11 residues. V shed 5 bases and J 15 bases; nucleotides not matched to a gene: 4. Germline CDR1 SNHLY, CDR2 FYNNEI. CDR3 protein: CASSSGGVAFF. The CDR3 region has the DNA TGTGCCAGCAGTAGCGGGGGGGTGGCGTTCTTC.

The chain joins TRBV6-5 to TRBJ2-5, with 8 bases fitting TRBD1. Trimming removed 0 bases from V and 4 bases from J; junction bases left unmatched: 4. This CDR3 has 15 amino acids. Germline CDR1 MNHEY, CDR2 SVGAGI. CDR3 amino acids: CASSYSTGVGETQYF. In DNA form, the CDR3 reads TGTGCCAGCAGTTACTCGACAGGGGTCGGAGAGACCCAGTACTTC.